Listed below are T cell receptor beta chains from one sample, sequenced in a study of spatial heterogeneity in lung cancer. Each CDR3 protein is one row after TCRdb ran MiXCR on the 5' RACE reads. Of tens of thousands of distinct CDR3 sequences listed, approximately 12% are singletons. The sample consisted of PBMCs, taken at surgery. The receptors derive from a male donor with early-stage non-small cell lung cancer. Each CDR3 is given with its conserved first and last residue. A D gene is named only where the DNA matches it firmly. Not every row has a clone size; where given, it reads once, few, many or a size class.

V gene: TRBV6-6
clone size: .
D gene: .
J gene: TRBJ1-3
CDR3 protein: CASSYGRRNSGNTIYF
CDR3 DNA: TGTGCCAGCAGTTACGGGCGTCGGAACTCTGGAAACACCATATATTTT

V gene: TRBV7-2
clone size: .
D gene: .
J gene: TRBJ1-1
CDR3 protein: CASSLAANWFSNTEAFF
CDR3 DNA: TGTGCCAGCAGCTTAGCTGCCAACTGGTTCTCGAACACTGAAGCTTTCTTT

V gene: TRBV5-5
clone size: few
D gene: TRBD1
J gene: TRBJ2-1
CDR3 protein: CASGGTDSYNEQFF
CDR3 DNA: TGTGCCAGCGGTGGGACAGACTCCTACAATGAGCAGTTCTTC

V gene: TRBV7-2
clone size: many
D gene: .
J gene: TRBJ2-2
CDR3 protein: CASTPWTVNTGELFF
CDR3 DNA: TGTGCCAGCACCCCCTGGACAGTCAACACCGGGGAGCTGTTTTTT

V gene: TRBV12-3/TRBV12-4
clone size: .
D gene: TRBD1
J gene: TRBJ1-6
CDR3 protein: CASSSLGTDNSPLHF
CDR3 DNA: TGTGCCAGCAGCTCCTTAGGGACAGATAATTCACCCCTCCACTTT

V gene: TRBV5-6
clone size: .
D gene: TRBD2
J gene: TRBJ2-1
CDR3 protein: CASSLEAGGGTYNEQFF
CDR3 DNA: TGTGCCAGCAGCTTGGAAGCGGGAGGGGGCACCTACAATGAGCAGTTCTTC

V gene: TRBV18
clone size: .
D gene: .
J gene: TRBJ2-3
CDR3 protein: CASSPNDDTQYF
CDR3 DNA: TGTGCCAGCTCACCCAACGATGATACGCAGTATTTT

V gene: TRBV10-3
clone size: .
D gene: TRBD2
J gene: TRBJ2-5
CDR3 protein: CAISVLAERMETQYF
CDR3 DNA: TGTGCCATCAGTGTACTAGCGGAGAGGATGGAGACCCAGTACTTC

V gene: TRBV7-9
clone size: many
D gene: .
J gene: TRBJ2-4
CDR3 protein: CASSLFGGLTKNIQYF
CDR3 DNA: TGTGCCAGCAGCTTATTCGGGGGTTTAACCAAAAACATTCAGTACTTC

V gene: TRBV7-9
clone size: few
D gene: TRBD1
J gene: TRBJ1-5
CDR3 protein: CASSPGRGLWEQPQHF
CDR3 DNA: TGTGCCAGCAGCCCGGGGAGGGGGCTTTGGGAACAGCCCCAGCATTTT

V gene: TRBV28
clone size: .
D gene: .
J gene: TRBJ1-2
CDR3 protein: CASNLGLLDGYTF
CDR3 DNA: TGTGCCAGCAATTTGGGGCTGTTGGATGGCTACACCTTC

V gene: TRBV20-1
clone size: .
D gene: .
J gene: TRBJ1-2
CDR3 protein: CSAKAGNYGYTF
CDR3 DNA: TGCAGTGCCAAGGCCGGGAACTATGGCTACACCTTC

V gene: TRBV7-2
clone size: .
D gene: TRBD2
J gene: TRBJ2-3
CDR3 protein: CASSPAASGTSTDTQYF
CDR3 DNA: TGTGCCAGCAGCCCTGCGGCTAGCGGAACTAGCACAGATACGCAGTATTTT

V gene: TRBV5-4
clone size: many
D gene: TRBD1
J gene: TRBJ2-1
CDR3 protein: CASSLEGAHEQFF
CDR3 DNA: TGTGCCAGCAGCTTGGAGGGGGCGCATGAGCAGTTCTTC

V gene: TRBV27
clone size: few
D gene: .
J gene: TRBJ2-5
CDR3 protein: CASSPPGARVQETQYF
CDR3 DNA: TGTGCCAGCAGTCCCCCGGGCGCCAGAGTACAAGAGACCCAGTACTTC

V gene: TRBV3-1
clone size: .
D gene: TRBD2
J gene: TRBJ2-1
CDR3 protein: CASSQEALAGYNEQFF
CDR3 DNA: TGTGCCAGCAGCCAAGAGGCGCTAGCGGGATACAATGAGCAGTTCTTC

V gene: TRBV7-2
clone size: few
D gene: TRBD2
J gene: TRBJ2-7
CDR3 protein: CASSFGRLAVYEQYF
CDR3 DNA: TGTGCCAGCAGCTTCGGACGTCTAGCGGTCTACGAGCAGTACTTC

V gene: TRBV15
clone size: .
D gene: .
J gene: TRBJ1-3
CDR3 protein: CATSKGTGYSGNTIYF
CDR3 DNA: TGTGCCACCAGCAAAGGGACGGGATACTCTGGAAACACCATATATTTT

V gene: TRBV20-1
clone size: few
D gene: .
J gene: TRBJ2-1
CDR3 protein: CSATPPGQYNEQFF
CDR3 DNA: TGCAGTGCTACTCCCCCCGGACAATACAATGAGCAGTTCTTC

V gene: TRBV7-2
clone size: few
D gene: .
J gene: TRBJ2-3
CDR3 protein: CASIMGRAGTDTQYF
CDR3 DNA: TGTGCCAGTATTATGGGGCGGGCTGGCACAGATACGCAGTATTTT

V gene: TRBV24-1
clone size: many
D gene: TRBD1
J gene: TRBJ2-3
CDR3 protein: CATSDRRTGPRADTQYF
CDR3 DNA: TGTGCCACCAGTGACCGCCGGACAGGTCCACGGGCAGATACGCAGTATTTT

V gene: TRBV12-3/TRBV12-4
clone size: .
D gene: TRBD1
J gene: TRBJ2-1
CDR3 protein: CASSLEGTGSYNEQFF
CDR3 DNA: TGTGCCAGCAGTTTAGAAGGGACAGGGTCCTACAATGAGCAGTTCTTC

V gene: TRBV7-2
clone size: many
D gene: .
J gene: TRBJ2-3
CDR3 protein: CASSLAGARGTDTQYF
CDR3 DNA: TGTGCCAGCAGCTTAGCGGGGGCGCGGGGCACAGATACGCAGTATTTT

V gene: TRBV5-6
clone size: .
D gene: TRBD1
J gene: TRBJ1-2
CDR3 protein: CASSIPGQGRNYGYTF
CDR3 DNA: TGTGCCAGCAGCATCCCAGGACAGGGCCGTAACTATGGCTACACCTTC

V gene: TRBV7-8
clone size: .
D gene: .
J gene: TRBJ2-2
CDR3 protein: CASSLVALAMNTGELFF
CDR3 DNA: TGTGCCAGCAGCTTAGTGGCACTCGCAATGAACACCGGGGAGCTGTTTTTT

V gene: TRBV29-1
clone size: .
D gene: .
J gene: TRBJ2-6
CDR3 protein: CSAGGSGANVLTF
CDR3 DNA: TGCAGCGCTGGAGGCTCTGGGGCCAACGTCCTGACTTTC

V gene: TRBV20-1
clone size: few
D gene: .
J gene: TRBJ2-7
CDR3 protein: CSAIQGGPYEQYF
CDR3 DNA: TGCAGTGCCATACAGGGGGGGCCCTACGAGCAGTACTTC

V gene: TRBV6-2/TRBV6-3
clone size: .
D gene: .
J gene: TRBJ2-1
CDR3 protein: CASSYPNEQFF
CDR3 DNA: TGTGCCAGCAGTTATCCCAATGAGCAGTTCTTC

V gene: TRBV20-1
clone size: .
D gene: TRBD2
J gene: TRBJ2-1
CDR3 protein: CSARDFAGAGYNEQFF
CDR3 DNA: TGCAGTGCTAGAGATTTTGCGGGAGCGGGGTACAATGAGCAGTTCTTC

V gene: TRBV5-1
clone size: .
D gene: .
J gene: TRBJ2-7
CDR3 protein: CASSPDIREQYF
CDR3 DNA: TGCGCCAGCAGTCCTGACATAAGAGAGCAGTACTTC

V gene: TRBV21-1
clone size: few
D gene: .
J gene: TRBJ2-1
CDR3 protein: CASSMPGLEQFF
CDR3 DNA: TGTGCCAGCAGCATGCCGGGACTGGAGCAGTTCTTC

V gene: TRBV10-2
clone size: .
D gene: TRBD1
J gene: TRBJ1-6
CDR3 protein: CASSKGQGVSSYNSPLHF
CDR3 DNA: TGCGCCAGCAGTAAAGGACAGGGTGTCAGCTCCTATAATTCACCCCTCCACTTT